This T cell receptor (beta chain) was captured in a study of CD4 and CD8 cells across lung adenocarcinoma regions. From the PCR reads, TCRdb called clonotypes with MiXCR, one entry per CDR3 protein. Of approximately 14,000 distinct CDR3 sequences detected, around 40% appear once; the ten largest clones hold 15% to 20%. Donors had localized lung adenocarcinoma, a non-small cell lung cancer. Germline V gene lookup returns CDR1 MNHEY and CDR2 SMNVEV (reference sequence). This CDR3 is 16 amino acids long. V usage is TRBV27 and J usage is TRBJ2-3; 7 positions agree with TRBD2. The DNA end is more similar to TRBJ2-7, so the J call may be wrong. Sequencing was carried out using CD4+ T cells from the center of a lung tumor. The clonotype comes from a male donor with lung adenocarcinoma. The CD4 and CD8 labels of this study may be unreliable. Here the CDR3 reads CASAGVGARVQDTQYF. The DNA of the CDR3 is TGTGCCAGCGCGGGAGTCGGGGCCCGTGTCCAAGATACGCAGTACTTC.